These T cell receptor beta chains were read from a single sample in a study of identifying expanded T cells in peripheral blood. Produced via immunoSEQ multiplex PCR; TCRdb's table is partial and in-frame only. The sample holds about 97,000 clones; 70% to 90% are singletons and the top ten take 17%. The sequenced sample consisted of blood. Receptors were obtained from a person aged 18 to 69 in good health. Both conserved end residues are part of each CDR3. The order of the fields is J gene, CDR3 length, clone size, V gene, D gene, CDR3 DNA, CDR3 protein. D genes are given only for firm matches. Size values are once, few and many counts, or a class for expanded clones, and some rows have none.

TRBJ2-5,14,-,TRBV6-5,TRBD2,TGTGCCAGCAGCCTACTAGCGGGGCAAGAGACCCAGTACTTC,CASSLLAGQETQYF
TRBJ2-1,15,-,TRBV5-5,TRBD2,TGTGCCAGCGGGAGGGACCTGGACCGTCCACATGAGCAGTTCTTC,CASGRDLDRPHEQFF
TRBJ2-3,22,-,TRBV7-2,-,TGTGCCAGCAGCTTAGCGCTTATTCTCTTGGAGGGAGGGGGTTTAAGGGCAGATACGCAGTATTTT,CASSLALILLEGGGLRADTQYF
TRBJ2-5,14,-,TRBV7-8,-,TGTGCCAGCAGCTTAAGGTCTGGGAAGCGGACCCAGTACTTC,CASSLRSGKRTQYF
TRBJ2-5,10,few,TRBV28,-,TGTGCCAGCAGGGGTGAGACCCAGTACTTC,CASRGETQYF
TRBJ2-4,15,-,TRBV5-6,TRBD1,TGTGCCAGCAGCACCCCCCGACAGGGCCGGAACATTCAGTACTTC,CASSTPRQGRNIQYF
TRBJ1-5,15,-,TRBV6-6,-,TGTGCCAGCAGTCGTTCCCCGGGGTCCAATCAGCCCCAGCATTTT,CASSRSPGSNQPQHF
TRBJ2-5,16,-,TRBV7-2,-,TGTGCCAGCAGCTCGCTACTGCTAAGACAGAGGGAGACCCAGTACTTC,CASSSLLLRQRETQYF
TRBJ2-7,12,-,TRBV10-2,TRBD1,TGCGCCAGCAGGGACAGGGGCTACGAGCAGTACTTC,CASRDRGYEQYF
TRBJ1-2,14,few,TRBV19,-,TGTGCCAGTAGCCTGGAGGGGGTAGGATATGGCTACACCTTC,CASSLEGVGYGYTF
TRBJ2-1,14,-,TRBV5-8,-,TGTGCCAGCAGCTTGGGCGGTTCGTACAATGAGCAGTTCTTC,CASSLGGSYNEQFF
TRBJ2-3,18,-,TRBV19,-,TGTGCCAGTAGGAAAGGCCGCCGGGGGGCCAATGTTAAAGATACGCAGTATTTT,CASRKGRRGANVKDTQYF
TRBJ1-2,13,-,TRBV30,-,TGTGCCTGGAGTGTATGGGACGGTCTAGGCTACACCTTC,CAWSVWDGLGYTF
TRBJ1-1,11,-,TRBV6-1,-,TGTGCCAGCAGTCCTTGGGCTGAAGCTTTCTTT,CASSPWAEAFF
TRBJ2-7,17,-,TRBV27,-,TGTGCCAGCAGTTTATCAGTGGGTCGGGGTCAGGGCAACGAGCAGTACTTC,CASSLSVGRGQGNEQYF
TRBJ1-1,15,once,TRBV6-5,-,TGTGCCAGCAGTTACGGCTCAAAGGGGAAAACTGAAGCTTTCTTT,CASSYGSKGKTEAFF
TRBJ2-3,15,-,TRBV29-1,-,TGCAGCGTTGCTGGATCAAGAGGGGGTACAGATACGCAGTATTTT,CSVAGSRGGTDTQYF
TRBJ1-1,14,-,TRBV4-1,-,TGCGCCAGCAGCCAAGTACCGGGAAACACTGAAGCTTTCTTT,CASSQVPGNTEAFF
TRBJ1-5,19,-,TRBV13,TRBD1,TGTGCCAGCAGCTTAGGCCTCTTCGGACAGGGTGGGGACAATCAGCCCCAGCATTTT,CASSLGLFGQGGDNQPQHF
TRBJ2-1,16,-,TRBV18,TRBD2,TGTGCCAGCTCACCGACGGGACTAGCGGTATACAATGAGCAGTTCTTC,CASSPTGLAVYNEQFF
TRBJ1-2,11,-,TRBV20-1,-,TGCAGTGCTAGGGTACGCTTGGAAGTCGCCTTC,CSARVRLEVAF
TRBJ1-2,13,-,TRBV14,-,TGTGCCAGCAGCCCGGACAGAAACTATGGCTACACCTTC,CASSPDRNYGYTF
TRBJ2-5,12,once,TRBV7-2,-,TGTGCCAGCGAGGGGCCGGGGGAGACCCAGTACTTC,CASEGPGETQYF
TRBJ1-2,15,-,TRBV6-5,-,TGTGCCAGCAGTTTTCGGGCAGGGAATACCTATGGCTACACCTTC,CASSFRAGNTYGYTF
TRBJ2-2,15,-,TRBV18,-,TGTGCCAGCTCACCACAGGGGGTCAGGACCGGGGAGCTGTTTTTT,CASSPQGVRTGELFF
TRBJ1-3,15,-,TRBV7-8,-,TGTGCCAGCAGCCAATTTCTAAGCTCTGGAAACACCATATATTTT,CASSQFLSSGNTIYF
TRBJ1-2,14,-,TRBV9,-,TGTGCCAGCAGCGTAGATCTGGCGTCCTATGGCTACACCTTC,CASSVDLASYGYTF
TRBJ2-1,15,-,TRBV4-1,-,TGCGCCAGCAGCCAATTTGGGCCCTCGTACAATGAGCAGTTCTTC,CASSQFGPSYNEQFF
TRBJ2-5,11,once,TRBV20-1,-,TGCAGTGCTAGAGGTGGGGAGACCCAGTACTTC,CSARGGETQYF
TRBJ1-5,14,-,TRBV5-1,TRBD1,TGCGCCAGCAGCCAGACAGGGGGCATACAGCCCCAGCATTTT,CASSQTGGIQPQHF
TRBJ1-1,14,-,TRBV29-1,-,TGCAGCGTTCCCCGGGGGGGTTTGCGCACTGAAGCTTTCTTT,CSVPRGGLRTEAFF
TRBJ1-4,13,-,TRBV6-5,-,TGTGCCAGCCGGGGGCGGGGAAATGAAAAACTGTTTTTT,CASRGRGNEKLFF
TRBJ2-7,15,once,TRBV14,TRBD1,TGTGCCAGCAGCCTTCACCGGGACAGGGAGCGCGAGCAGTACTTC,CASSLHRDREREQYF
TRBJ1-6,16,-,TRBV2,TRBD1,TGTGCCAGCAGGCGCCGGACAGGGAGTGGGAATTCACCCCTCCACTTT,CASRRRTGSGNSPLHF
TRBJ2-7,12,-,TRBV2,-,TGTGCCAGCAGTGAAGGATATTACGAGCAGTACTTC,CASSEGYYEQYF
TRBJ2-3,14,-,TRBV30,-,TGTGCCTGCCACCCCCCGACTCAGGCAGATACGCAGTATTTT,CACHPPTQADTQYF
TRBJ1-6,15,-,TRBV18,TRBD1,TGTGCCAGCTCACCTATCGGACAGGAGAGGTCACCCCTCCACTTT,CASSPIGQERSPLHF
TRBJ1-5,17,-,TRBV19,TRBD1,TGTGCCAGTAGTCGTAGGACAGGGTTTTCTTTTAATCAGCCCCAGCATTTT,CASSRRTGFSFNQPQHF
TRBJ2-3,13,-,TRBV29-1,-,TGCAGCGTTGAGCGGAGGGCAGTAGATACGCAGTATTTT,CSVERRAVDTQYF
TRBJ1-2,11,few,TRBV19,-,TGTGCCAGTAGTATAGTCGGTGGCTACACCTTC,CASSIVGGYTF
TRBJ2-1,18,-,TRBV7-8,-,TGTGCCAGCAGCTTAGACTTTGTGGTAGCGAGCTCCTACAATGAGCAGTTCTTC,CASSLDFVVASSYNEQFF
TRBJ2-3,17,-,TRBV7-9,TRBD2,TGTGCCAGCAGCTCCGGACCGACTAGCGGGTATTCAGATACGCAGTATTTT,CASSSGPTSGYSDTQYF
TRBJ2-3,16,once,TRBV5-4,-,TGTGCCAGCAGCTTGTCCAGTCAGGCCCACACAGATACGCAGTATTTT,CASSLSSQAHTDTQYF
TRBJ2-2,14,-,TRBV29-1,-,TGCAGCGTTGAAGAACAGCCGTACACCGGGGAGCTGTTTTTT,CSVEEQPYTGELFF
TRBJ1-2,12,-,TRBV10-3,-,TGTGCCATCAGTGACCAAGACTATGGCTACACCTTC,CAISDQDYGYTF
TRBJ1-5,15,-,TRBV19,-,TGTGCCAGCAGTGACATTGGGGGGAGCGGTCAGCCCCAGCATTTT,CASSDIGGSGQPQHF
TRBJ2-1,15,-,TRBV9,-,TGTGCCAGCAGCCTCGGCGGAGGGTGGGCGGATGAGCAGTTCTTC,CASSLGGGWADEQFF
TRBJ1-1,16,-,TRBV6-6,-,TGTGCCAGCAGACCCCAAGGTCCAGGGGTCCTACCTGAAGCTTTCTTT,CASRPQGPGVLPEAFF
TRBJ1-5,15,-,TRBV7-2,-,TGTGCCAGCAGCTTACGGGCAGGGAGCAATCAGCCCCAGCATTTT,CASSLRAGSNQPQHF
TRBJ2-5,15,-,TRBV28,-,TGTGCCAGCAGTTTGCCGGACACAGGTCAAGAGACCCAGTACTTC,CASSLPDTGQETQYF
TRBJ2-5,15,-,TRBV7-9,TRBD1,TGTGCCAGCAGCTTAGAGGGACAGGGGACGGAGACCCAGTACTTC,CASSLEGQGTETQYF
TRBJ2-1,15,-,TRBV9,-,TGTGCCAGCAGCGTAGGGCGGGGTTCCTACAATGAGCAGTTCTTC,CASSVGRGSYNEQFF
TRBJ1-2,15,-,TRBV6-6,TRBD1,TGTGCCAGCAGTACATCCGGGACAGGGACTCATGGCTACACCTTC,CASSTSGTGTHGYTF
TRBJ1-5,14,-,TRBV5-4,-,TGTGCCAGCAGCTTGTTCGGGACTAATCAGCCCCAGCATTTT,CASSLFGTNQPQHF
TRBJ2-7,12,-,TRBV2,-,TGTGCCAGCAGTGTCCAGGGTTACGAGCAGTACTTC,CASSVQGYEQYF